What follows are 25 T cell receptor beta chains derived from one specimen sequenced in a study of blood T cells in healthy people across ages (dated by TCRdb to the mid-2010s). Library preparation was by 5' RACE. The sample was run on an Illumina HiSeq 2500. A second PCR of about 6 to 12 cycles was run with a J-beta primer mix and a sample-barcoded 5' primer. Clones were called with MiXCR by TCRdb after fastp trimmed the public reads at Q25, and only in-frame beta chains were retained. Here each entry gathers all rows of one CDR3 protein and keeps the most common genes and DNA. This sample holds approximately 600,000 distinct CDR3 sequences; 58% were observed only once. Around 37% of the sample lies in the top ten. Sample: blood. The receptors were gathered from a man between 60 and 75 years old in good health.

This rearrangement joins TRBV10-2 to TRBJ1-4; D remains unclear. This CDR3 has 13 residues. Germline values: CDR1 WSHSY, CDR2 SAAADI. V gave up 4 bases and J gave up 11 bases, with 14 bases separating them. The CDR3 region has the DNA TGCGCCAGCAGTGCTTCCGCCGGTGGGAAACTGTTTTTT. This translates into CASSASAGGKLFF.

The chain carries TRBV29-1 and TRBJ2-7; no clear D gene. Trimming left V 1 base short and J 12 bases short, with 16 bases between. Germline CDR1 is SQVTM and CDR2 is ANQGSEA. There are 12 residues in the CDR3. CDR3 region: CSVEVLSSQRYF. DNA for the CDR3: TGCAGCGTTGAAGTCTTATCCTCTCAGCGGTACTTC.

This chain joins TRBV28 and TRBJ1-4, with TRBD1 matching 7 bases. The CDR3 covers 17 residues. J lost 2 bases, V lost 0 bases, and 6 bases had no gene match. Per germline, CDR1 MDHEN and CDR2 SYDVKM. In DNA form, the CDR3 reads TGTGCCAGCAGTTTATGGGGACAGCAGGTGACTAATGAAAAACTGTTTTTT. It translates to CASSLWGQQVTNEKLFF.

This rearrangement joins TRBV25-1 to TRBJ2-1; tentatively, D is TRBD1 (5 bases). In germline, CDR1 is MGHDK, CDR2 SYGVNS. The ends were cut back, 3 bases at V and 3 bases at J, with 12 bases in the middle. The CDR3 consists of 15 residues. CDR3 sequence (DNA): TGTGCCAGCAGTGATGGCAGGGCAGGCTACAATGAGCAGTTCTTC. This translates into CASSDGRAGYNEQFF.

This chain connects TRBV5-6 to TRBJ1-2; 9 positions match TRBD1. CDR1 and CDR2 from the germline V gene are SGHDT and YYEEEE. Losses at the gene ends were 7 bases for V and 4 bases for J; bases not matched to a gene: 14. This CDR3 region has 16 residues. The CDR3, as DNA: TGTGCCAGCGAGAGTATAGACAGGGGGGGCCTCTATGGCTACACCTTC. This encodes CASESIDRGGLYGYTF. Variable domain in full (rest from reference TRBV5-6 and TRBJ1-2): DAGVTQSPTHLIKTRGQQVTLRCSPKSGHDTVSWYQQALGQGPQFIFQYYEEEERQRGNFPDRFSGHQFPNYSSELNVNALLLGDSALYLCASESIDRGGLYGYTFGSGTRLTVV.

The genes are TRBV4-1 and TRBJ2-7; the match to TRBD2 covers 9 bases. Germline assignment: CDR1 MGHRA and CDR2 YSYEKL. V trimming: 0 bases; J trimming: 4 bases; junction bases outside the gene matches: 7. CDR3 size: 16 residues. This CDR3 reads CASSQEELAGRYEQYF. The CDR3 DNA follows: TGCGCCAGCAGCCAAGAAGAACTAGCGGGCAGATACGAGCAGTACTTC.

This sequence joins TRBV5-1 and TRBJ2-3, with 10 nucleotides matching TRBD1. V shed 4 bases and J 3 bases; nucleotides not matched to a gene: 5. Germline CDR1 reads SGHRS; CDR2 reads YFSETQ. The length of the CDR3 is 15 residues. CDR3 protein: CASSPGQGGTDTQYF. In nucleotides, the CDR3 is TGCGCCAGCAGCCCTGGACAGGGGGGGACAGATACGCAGTATTTT.

CDR3 sequence: CASSTGQAGGDTQYF. Written as DNA, the CDR3 is TGCGCCAGCAGCACGGGACAGGCGGGGGGAGATACGCAGTATTTT. The rearrangement uses TRBV5-1 and TRBJ2-3; D is possibly TRBD1 or TRBD2 (8 bases each). V was pared by 4 bases and J by 5 bases, with 17 bases between. The CDR3 extends over 15 amino acids. Germline assignment: CDR1 SGHRS and CDR2 YFSETQ.

The V gene is TRBV6-6, the J gene TRBJ2-3; D could derive from TRBD1 or TRBD2 (6 bases each). Germline assignment: CDR1 MNHNY and CDR2 SVGAGI (reference sequence). This CDR3 has 16 residues. Trimming left V 0 bases short and J 5 bases short, with 15 bases between. CDR3 region: CASSYSLLGGQDTQYF. CDR3 nucleotide sequence: TGTGCCAGCAGTTACTCTCTTCTAGGGGGGCAAGATACGCAGTATTTT.

The rearrangement joins TRBV6-1 to TRBJ1-5, with D possibly matching TRBD1 (5 bases). V gave up 11 bases and J gave up 0 bases, with 14 bases separating them. CDR3 length equals 14 residues. Per germline, CDR1 MNHNS and CDR2 SASEGT. The CDR3 DNA follows: TGTGCCGGTTCACAGGTTATTAGCAATCAGCCCCAGCATTTT. Protein: CAGSQVISNQPQHF.

This clonotype appeared a single time. The rearrangement uses TRBV9 and TRBJ1-4; a weak D match, TRBD1 (5 bases). Germline lookup yields CDR1 SGDLS and CDR2 YYNGEE. The CDR3 totals 14 residues. Trimming took off 0 bases at V and 10 bases at J, with 13 bases between the two ends. Here the CDR3 DNA reads TGTGCCAGCAGCGTAGGGGACGGGGTTGGAAAACTGTTTTTT. Protein sequence: CASSVGDGVGKLFF.

This clonotype was seen ten or more times. This chain uses TRBV4-1 with TRBJ2-1, with a possible D match to TRBD1 (6 bases). The CDR3 length is 15 residues. The germline gives CDR1 MGHRA, CDR2 YSYEKL. V gave up 0 bases and J gave up 4 bases, with 10 bases separating them. CDR3 sequence reads: CASSQEGAQYNEQFF. The DNA of the CDR3 is TGCGCCAGCAGCCAAGAGGGGGCGCAGTACAATGAGCAGTTCTTC.

In its sample, this clonotype was seen once. CDR3 region: CASGSGGPYNEQFF. The CDR3 bases are TGTGCCAGCGGCAGCGGGGGACCCTACAATGAGCAGTTCTTC. The chain is built from TRBV6-1 and TRBJ2-1, with 8 bases aligning to TRBD2. The junction had 5 bases not matched to a gene; V was cut back by 8 bases and J by 2 bases. This CDR3 spans 14 amino acids. CDR1 MNHNS and CDR2 SASEGT come from the germline V gene.

The chain has TRBV27 and TRBJ2-3; TRBD1 matches at 8 bases. The V gene end was trimmed by 5 bases and the J gene end by 6 bases; junction bases not matched to a gene: 7. The V gene's germline CDR1 is MNHEY and CDR2 SMNVEV (reference sequence). The CDR3 length is 14 residues. Written as DNA, the CDR3 is TGTGCCAGCAGTCTCTGGACAGGGCAGGATACGCAGTATTTT. Translation: CASSLWTGQDTQYF.

This chain uses TRBV27 with TRBJ2-6, with 9 bases aligning to TRBD1. V gave up 5 bases and J gave up 1 base; unmatched junction bases: 9. CDR1 and CDR2 from the germline V gene are MNHEY and SMNVEV (reference sequence). The CDR3 is made up of 18 amino acids. CDR3 coding DNA: TGTGCCAGCAGTCGCAGACAGGGGGATTTTTCTGGGGCCAACGTCCTGACTTTC. Amino acid sequence: CASSRRQGDFSGANVLTF.

The V and J genes are TRBV2 and TRBJ1-5, with D possibly being TRBD1 (6 bases). Germline CDR1 reads SNHLY; CDR2 reads FYNNEI. Trimming took 5 bases from V and 3 from J, leaving 11 bases between them. The CDR3 totals 14 residues. The CDR3 DNA follows: TGTGCCAGCAGTCTAACAGGGAACAATCAGCCCCAGCATTTT. Translating gives CASSLTGNNQPQHF.

The chain links TRBV4-1 to TRBJ1-1; D is ambiguous. V lost 1 base and J 10 bases, leaving 16 bases between the germline ends. The germline gives CDR1 MGHRA, CDR2 YSYEKL. This CDR3 is 14 amino acids long. In nucleotides, the CDR3 is TGCGCCAGCAGCCAAGTTGGGATCAGGTTGCGAGCTTTCTTT. The encoded protein is CASSQVGIRLRAFF.

This clonotype was observed a handful of times. The chain carries TRBV11-2 and TRBJ2-7; no definite D call. Germline V lookup: CDR1 SGHAT, CDR2 FQNNGV. V gave up 5 bases and J gave up 4 bases, with 9 bases separating them. This CDR3 comprises 12 residues. This CDR3 is CASSDDRYEQYF. The CDR3 DNA reads as TGTGCCAGCAGCGACGACCGTTACGAGCAGTACTTC.

The gene calls are TRBV29-1 and TRBJ1-1, with 9 nucleotides matching TRBD1. Germline lookup yields CDR1 SQVTM and CDR2 ANQGSEA. With V trimmed by 3 bases and J by 5 bases, 7 bases remained unmatched. This CDR3 has 14 amino acids. CDR3 protein: CSVETQGAGTEAFF. The CDR3 DNA sequence: TGCAGCGTTGAGACACAGGGGGCGGGTACTGAAGCTTTCTTT.

This chain connects TRBV12-3 or TRBV12-4 to TRBJ2-4, with D tentatively TRBD2 (6 bases). The CDR3 extends over 13 amino acids. With 3 bases removed from V and 8 bases from J, the gap between germline ends came to 11 bases. As DNA, the CDR3 is TGTGCCAGCAGTTTGGTGGGGGGAGACATTCAGTACTTC. Amino acid sequence: CASSLVGGDIQYF.

The chain uses TRBV11-2 and TRBJ2-6, with TRBD1 identical over 10 bases. The V segment lost 3 bases and the J segment 2 bases; nucleotides outside the gene matches: 10. The V gene's germline CDR1 is SGHAT and CDR2 FQNNGV. This CDR3 has 19 amino acids. The CDR3 DNA follows: TGTGCCAGCAGCTTCTTCAGTGGACAGGGGGACGCTGGGGCCAACGTCCTGACTTTC. This sequence encodes CASSFFSGQGDAGANVLTF.

This chain links TRBV28 with TRBJ1-2, with no clear D. The V gene lost 2 bases and the J gene lost 8 bases, with 9 bases spanning the gap. CDR3 length: 12 amino acids. Germline V gives CDR1 MDHEN, CDR2 SYDVKM. This chain's CDR3 is CASSLRAEGYTF. The CDR3 DNA follows: TGTGCCAGCAGTTTAAGGGCGGAAGGCTACACCTTC.

CDR3 DNA sequence: TGTGCCAGCAGCCAATTGGGGGCGGGGGTGTCAGATACGCAGTATTTT. This gives the protein CASSQLGAGVSDTQYF. This rearrangement joins TRBV3-1 to TRBJ2-3, with D perhaps matching TRBD2 (7 bases). The CDR3 is 16 residues long. CDR1 and CDR2 (germline): LGHDT, YNNKEL (reference sequence). V was clipped by 2 bases and J by 4 bases, with 16 bases between them.

The chain has TRBV11-2 and TRBJ2-1, with 11 bases fitting TRBD1. Germline CDR1 SGHAT, CDR2 FQNNGV. CDR3 size: 15 residues. The trim removed 5 bases at V and 2 bases at J, leaving 2 bases unmatched. The CDR3 region is CASSRTGGAYNEQFF. The CDR3 bases are TGTGCCAGCAGCCGGACAGGGGGCGCCTACAATGAGCAGTTCTTC.

This clonotype was recorded a few times. The genes are TRBV7-2 and TRBJ1-1; D remains unclear. The CDR3 has 13 residues. Trimming pared 4 bases from V and 1 base from J, leaving 7 bases between. Germline V CDR1 and CDR2: SGHTA, FQGNSA. CDR3 bases: TGTGCCAGCAGCTCGCCTAGGAACACTGAAGCTTTCTTT. Its translation is CASSSPRNTEAFF.